This TCR beta chain was identified in a study of blood T cell repertoires in COVID-19. Study-wide background: Sample material is recorded as cDNA or gDNA derived from T cells, B-cell-depleted T cells, or PBMCs.

CDR1 MNHNS and CDR2 SASEGT come from the germline V gene. The CDR3 runs 14 residues. V was pared by 5 bases and J by 7 bases, with 10 bases of the junction left unmatched. Methods used by the authors: Using reference gene primer amplification, nucleated cell counts were estimated. TCRdb keeps only in-frame clones here, not all; method: immunoSEQ multiplex PCR. V and J calls and clone size are as listed in that table; D and trimming were resolved from the DNA. The sample consists of approximately 140,000 clones, 70% to 90% of them appearing once. The sample was peripheral blood. This clonotype was sampled from a woman in her sixties with acute or convalescent COVID-19. The rearrangement links TRBV6-1 to TRBJ1-1; 7 bases align to TRBD1. CDR3 sequence: CASSPTGTYGEAFF. The CDR3 DNA follows: TGTGCCAGCAGTCCGACAGGGACTTACGGTGAAGCTTTCTTT.